These 8 T cell receptor beta chains originate from one sample sequenced in a study of T cell responses to AZD1222 COVID-19 vaccine. Here immunoSEQ multiplex PCR was the method, and the copy in TCRdb shows in-frame clones only, minus some. The sample records about 110,000 clones, 88% being singletons. This specimen was peripheral blood, taken on day 0 of MenACWY control vaccination. These receptors were obtained from an adult in good health.

The chain employs TRBV19 and TRBJ1-2; the match to TRBD1 covers 10 bases. The length of the CDR3 is 15 residues. Looked up from germline, CDR1 is LNHDA and CDR2 is SQIVND (reference sequence). V shed 4 bases and J 2 bases; nucleotides not matched to a gene: 4. The DNA of the CDR3 is TGTGCCAGTAGTAAGGGACAGGGGACCAACTATGGCTACACCTTC. Residues: CASSKGQGTNYGYTF.

The gene calls are TRBV28 and TRBJ1-2; 10 nucleotides match TRBD1. This CDR3 is built from 15 residues. Germline V gene sequence: CDR1 MDHEN, CDR2 SYDVKM. Losses at the gene ends were 4 bases for V and 4 bases for J; bases not matched to a gene: 6. The CDR3 DNA reads TGTGCCAGCAGTTCGACAGGGGGCTTCAGCTATGGCTACACCTTC. This translates into CASSSTGGFSYGYTF.

This clone was recorded at least ten times. The germline gene is not matched at one end of the junction; a read error may be the cause. The rearrangement uses TRBV7-7 and TRBJ2-5, with 12 bases lining up with TRBD2. Germline lookup yields CDR1 SSHAT and CDR2 FNYEAQ (reference sequence). The CDR3 is 17 residues long. This CDR3 is CASSLATSGGFQETQYF. CDR3 DNA sequence: TGTGCTAGCAGCTTGGCGACTAGCGGGGGATTCCAAGAGACCCAGTACTTC. Filled out from reference TRBV7-7 and TRBJ2-5, the complete variable domain reads GAGVSQSPRYKVTKRGQDVTLRCDPISSHATLYWYQQALGQGPEFLTYFNYEAQPDKSGLPSDRFSAERPEGSISTLTIQRTEQRDSAMYRCASSLATSGGFQETQYFGPGTRLLVL.

This chain joins TRBV19 and TRBJ1-4, with D maybe TRBD1 (6 bases). CDR1 and CDR2 (germline): LNHDA, SQIVND (reference sequence). V lost 3 bases and J 5 bases, leaving 10 bases between the germline ends. This CDR3 contains 14 residues. The CDR3 region has the DNA TGTGCCAGTAGTATCGGACAGATAAATGAAAAACTGTTTTTT. Translated: CASSIGQINEKLFF. Full variable domain (remainder filled in from reference TRBV19 and TRBJ1-4): DGGITQSPKYLFRKEGQNVTLSCEQNLNHDAMYWYRQDPGQGLRLIYYSQIVNDFQKGDIAEGYSVSREKKESFPLTVTSAQKNPTAFYLCASSIGQINEKLFFGSGTQLSVL.

The V gene is TRBV7-9, the J gene TRBJ2-5, with D possibly matching TRBD1 (6 bases). The germline V and J ends were trimmed by 8 bases and 5 bases, with 18 bases remaining between them. This CDR3 comprises 14 residues. Germline V gene data show CDR1 as SEHNR and CDR2 as FQNEAQ (reference sequence). The CDR3 region has the DNA TGTGCCAGCGCGAGGGTGGGGGCCTGGGAGACCCAGTACTTC. Amino acids: CASARVGAWETQYF.

The chain carries TRBV7-8 and TRBJ1-1; 12 nucleotides match TRBD1. V was pared by 8 bases and J by 3 bases, with 10 bases of the junction left unmatched. The CDR3 length is 16 residues. Germline V gene lookup returns CDR1 SGHVS and CDR2 FQNEAQ. DNA for the CDR3: TGTGCCAGCCGGGTTGGGACAGGGGGCATGGACACTGAAGCTTTCTTT. This translates into CASRVGTGGMDTEAFF.

This clone was found once. The genes are TRBV4-3 and TRBJ1-6; perhaps TRBD1 as D (6 bases). CDR3 length equals 15 residues. Trimming removed 6 bases at V and 4 bases at J, with 13 bases between. Germline V CDR1 and CDR2: LGHNA, YSLEER. The DNA for the CDR3 is TGCGCCAGCAGTCATAGAGACAGGTATAATTCACCCCTCCACTTT. This sequence encodes CASSHRDRYNSPLHF.

V gene TRBV18 combines with J gene TRBJ1-1; 7 positions match TRBD1. The CDR3 loop spans 16 amino acids. V dropped 4 bases and J dropped 0; count of bases not matched to a gene: 8. Germline values: CDR1 KGHSH, CDR2 LQKENI. This CDR3 is CASSQGDRVMNTEAFF. CDR3 DNA: TGTGCCAGCTCACAGGGGGACAGAGTCATGAACACTGAAGCTTTCTTT.